These 23 T cell receptor beta chains were sequenced from one sample in a study of cytomegalovirus exposure and HLA in healthy donors. PCR employed 60 Vbeta and 13 Jbeta primers. The table came from immunoSEQ multiplex PCR; TCRdb's copy has only in-frame clones and leaves some out. The repertoire holds about 130,000 clones, over 75% seen once, with 1.5% to 2% in the top ten. The sequencing input was PBMCs. The receptors come from a boy aged 10-17 years in good health and CMV-seronegative.

This clone was counted a single time. The V gene is TRBV15, the J gene TRBJ1-6; D uncertain. Deletions cut 4 bases from V and 4 bases from J, with 8 bases between. The CDR3 is made up of 14 amino acids. Germline CDR1 reads LNHNV; CDR2 reads YYDKDF (reference sequence). The CDR3 bases are TGTGCCACCAGCACGAGAGGGTATAATTCACCCCTCCACTTT. Translation: CATSTRGYNSPLHF.

The chain employs TRBV23-1 and TRBJ1-1; 9 nucleotides agree with TRBD1. TRBV23-1 is designated an ORF whose function remains uncertain. This CDR3 has 15 residues. Trimming cost V 7 bases and J 5 bases; bases outside gene matches: 11. CDR3 bases: TGCGCCAGCATGTCCGGGACAGGGTCGTTGACTGAAGCTTTCTTT. Its protein product is CASMSGTGSLTEAFF.

The chain couples TRBV6-5 to TRBJ2-3; no definite D call. Germline V gene lookup returns CDR1 MNHEY and CDR2 SVGAGI. The CDR3 covers 13 residues. Trimming pared 6 bases from V and 0 bases from J, leaving 7 bases between. The CDR3 nucleotides are TGTGCCAGCAGGGGCCCTAGCACAGATACGCAGTATTTT. Translation: CASRGPSTDTQYF.

This chain joins TRBV14 and TRBJ1-2, with TRBD1 as a possible D gene (5 bases). Trimming removed 6 bases at V and 4 bases at J, with 12 bases between. Germline values: CDR1 SGHDN, CDR2 FVKESK. The CDR3 has 13 amino acids. CDR3 protein: CASSQGSGYGYTF. The CDR3 DNA is TGTGCCAGCAGTCAGGGAAGTGGCTATGGCTACACCTTC.

The chain couples TRBV7-2 to TRBJ2-2; TRBD2 matches at 12 bases. Germline CDR1 SGHTA, CDR2 FQGNSA. V lost 1 base, J lost 7 bases, and 10 bases stayed unmatched. The CDR3 loop spans 18 amino acids. This CDR3 is CASSLGASGGDFGGELFF. In nucleotides, the CDR3 is TGTGCCAGCAGCTTAGGGGCTAGCGGGGGGGATTTTGGCGGGGAGCTGTTTTTT.

The chain recombines TRBV5-1 with TRBJ2-1; unclear D gene. Per the germline V gene, CDR1 is SGHRS and CDR2 is YFSETQ. This CDR3 spans 12 amino acids. Trimming removed 3 bases at V and 2 bases at J, with 3 bases between. The DNA for the CDR3 is TGCGCCAGCAGCTCTACCTACAATGAGCAGTTCTTC. The encoded protein is CASSSTYNEQFF. Supplemented by reference TRBV5-1 and TRBJ2-1, the full variable domain reads KAGVTQTPRYLIKTRGQQVTLSCSPISGHRSVSWYQQTPGQGLQFLFEYFSETQRNKGNFPGRFSGRQFSNSRSEMNVSTLELGDSALYLCASSSTYNEQFFGPGTRLTVL.

V gene TRBV7-6 combines with J gene TRBJ2-7; a possible D gene is TRBD1 (6 bases). This CDR3 is built from 13 residues. V was pared by 5 bases and J by 3 bases, with 11 bases between. The germline V gene encodes CDR1 SGHVS and CDR2 FNYEAQ. The DNA for the CDR3 is TGTGCCAGCAGCCCGGAACAGGGCTACGAGCAGTACTTC. Its protein product is CASSPEQGYEQYF. Combining the CDR3 with reference TRBV7-6 and TRBJ2-7 gives the whole variable domain GAGVSQSPRYKVTKRGQDVALRCDPISGHVSLYWYRQALGQGPEFLTYFNYEAQQDKSGLPNDRFSAERPEGSISTLTIQRTEQRDSAMYRCASSPEQGYEQYFGPGTRLTVT.

V gene TRBV7-9 combines with J gene TRBJ1-3; D uncertain. Germline V gene lookup returns CDR1 SEHNR and CDR2 FQNEAQ (reference sequence). The ends were cut back, 1 base at V and 4 bases at J, with 8 bases in the middle. The CDR3 consists of 14 residues. Here the CDR3 reads CASSLESRGNTIYF. The CDR3 coding sequence is TGTGCCAGCAGCTTAGAATCGAGGGGAAACACCATATATTTT.

The rearrangement joins TRBV5-4 to TRBJ1-1; 7 bases match TRBD1. In germline, CDR1 is SGHNT, CDR2 YYREEE (reference sequence). V trimming: 0 bases; J trimming: 4 bases; junction bases outside the gene matches: 3. The CDR3 contains 14 residues. The CDR3 region is CASSLGDRFTEAFF. CDR3 in DNA: TGTGCCAGCAGCTTGGGGGACAGATTCACTGAAGCTTTCTTT.

The V gene is TRBV11-2, the J gene TRBJ2-1; 7 bases are shared with TRBD2. Germline CDR1 SGHAT, CDR2 FQNNGV. The CDR3 is made up of 15 amino acids. V lost 5 bases to trimming and J lost 4 bases; unmatched junction nucleotides: 8. CDR3 sequence (DNA): TGTGCCAGCAGCCCACCCGACGGGGGGTACAATGAGCAGTTCTTC. Residues: CASSPPDGGYNEQFF.

This clone appeared a few times. The chain joins TRBV4-3 to TRBJ1-4; TRBD1 aligns across 7 bases. This CDR3 is built from 16 residues. The V gene end was trimmed by 1 base and the J gene end by 4 bases; junction bases not matched to a gene: 6. Germline V gives CDR1 LGHNA, CDR2 YSLEER. The chain's CDR3 is CASSQGQGGINEKLFF. Written as DNA, the CDR3 is TGCGCCAGCAGCCAAGGACAGGGTGGGATTAATGAAAAACTGTTTTTT.

This sequence joins TRBV7-9 and TRBJ2-7; D perhaps matches TRBD2 (5 bases). This CDR3 contains 14 residues. Germline CDR1 reads SEHNR; CDR2 reads FQNEAQ (reference sequence). Trimming took 5 bases from V and 0 from J, leaving 11 bases between them. CDR3 nucleotides: TGTGCCAGCAGCCAGGACGGGATCTCCTACGAGCAGTACTTC. This codes for CASSQDGISYEQYF.

V and J are TRBV4-2 and TRBJ2-2; maybe TRBD2 (6 bases). Trimming took 2 bases from V and 4 from J, leaving 11 bases between them. The CDR3 contains 15 residues. Germline values: CDR1 LGHNA, CDR2 YNFKEQ. This CDR3 is CASSQLGGRTGELFF. The CDR3 DNA sequence: TGTGCCAGCAGCCAACTCGGGGGACGCACCGGGGAGCTGTTTTTT.

The V call is TRBV18, the J call TRBJ1-1; maybe TRBD1 (5 bases). The CDR3 contains 14 residues. Germline V gene lookup returns CDR1 KGHSH and CDR2 LQKENI. Trimming took 2 bases from V and 4 from J, leaving 11 bases between them. The CDR3 DNA reads as TGTGCCAGCTCACCAAATCAGGGAGGCACTGAAGCTTTCTTT. It is translated as CASSPNQGGTEAFF.

This clone was counted a single time. The V gene is TRBV25-1, the J gene TRBJ2-7, with no clear D. The germline V and J ends were trimmed by 4 bases and 3 bases, with 13 bases remaining between them. The CDR3 is 14 residues long. Germline CDR1 is MGHDK and CDR2 is SYGVNS. CDR3 DNA: TGTGCCAGCAGTGTGACTGGAATTAACTACGAGCAGTACTTC. The encoded protein is CASSVTGINYEQYF.

V usage is TRBV19 and J usage is TRBJ1-5, with D maybe TRBD1 (5 bases). This CDR3 has 17 amino acids. In germline, CDR1 is LNHDA, CDR2 SQIVND (reference sequence). V lost 5 bases and J 0 bases, leaving 17 bases between the germline ends. CDR3 bases: TGTGCCAGTAGTCCAAGGGAGGGGTCCTATAGCAATCAGCCCCAGCATTTT. It codes for CASSPREGSYSNQPQHF.

The genes are TRBV5-8 and TRBJ2-3, with D perhaps matching TRBD2 (5 bases). This CDR3 is 15 amino acids long. Germline loops: CDR1 SGHTS, CDR2 YDEGEE. Trimming took off 0 bases at V and 0 bases at J, with 8 bases between the two ends. The CDR3 spells CASSLERRSTDTQYF. In DNA form, the CDR3 reads TGTGCCAGCAGCTTGGAGAGGAGGAGCACAGATACGCAGTATTTT.

J is TRBJ2-7 and V is TRBV6-1; the match to TRBD1 covers 9 bases. Germline lookup yields CDR1 MNHNS and CDR2 SASEGT. Trimming removed 0 bases from V and 1 base from J; junction bases left unmatched: 7. CDR3 length: 17 amino acids. The CDR3 DNA reads as TGTGCCAGCAGTGAAGCTCGACCGGGACAGGGATCCTACGAGCAGTACTTC. Translation: CASSEARPGQGSYEQYF.

The V gene is TRBV5-6, the J gene TRBJ2-1; 9 nucleotides line up with TRBD1. V was pared by 0 bases and J by 4 bases, with 5 bases of the junction left unmatched. The CDR3 loop spans 16 amino acids. CDR1 is SGHDT, CDR2 YYEEEE, per germline. The CDR3 coding sequence is TGTGCCAGCAGCTTGGCCGGACAGGGGATTTACAATGAGCAGTTCTTC. Translation: CASSLAGQGIYNEQFF.

The chain carries TRBV7-6 and TRBJ2-1; the D is unclear. The germline V gene encodes CDR1 SGHVS and CDR2 FNYEAQ. The CDR3 has 15 amino acids. V lost 4 bases, J lost 2 bases, and 12 bases lay in between. CDR3 nucleotides: TGTGCCAGCAGCTCTCGCCCACTTACCTACAATGAGCAGTTCTTC. As protein: CASSSRPLTYNEQFF.

This clone came up once. V usage is TRBV5-1 and J usage is TRBJ2-7; 7 bases map to TRBD1. This CDR3 spans 16 amino acids. Germline values: CDR1 SGHRS, CDR2 YFSETQ. V shed 4 bases, J shed 6 bases, and the junction held 16 bases outside the gene matches. The CDR3 loop reads CASSPLIDRATSEQYF. Here the CDR3 DNA reads TGCGCCAGCAGCCCGCTCATAGACAGGGCGACATCCGAGCAGTACTTC.

V gene TRBV18 combines with J gene TRBJ2-7; D gene ambiguous. The CDR3 runs 17 residues. CDR1 and CDR2 from the germline V gene are KGHSH and LQKENI. Trimming pared 4 bases from V and 0 bases from J, leaving 19 bases between. In nucleotides, the CDR3 is TGTGCCAGCTCACTTGGTTCCGTCGTATACGGCTCCTACGAGCAGTACTTC. Translating it yields CASSLGSVVYGSYEQYF.

The chain has TRBV6-1 and TRBJ1-6; D is possibly TRBD1 (6 bases). Germline V gene data show CDR1 as MNHNS and CDR2 as SASEGT. The V gene lost 2 bases and the J gene lost 9 bases, with 17 bases spanning the gap. This CDR3 contains 16 residues. The CDR3 DNA is TGTGCCAGCAGTGAAACAACAGGGAGGGGTCGTTCACCCCTCCACTTT. Its translation is CASSETTGRGRSPLHF.